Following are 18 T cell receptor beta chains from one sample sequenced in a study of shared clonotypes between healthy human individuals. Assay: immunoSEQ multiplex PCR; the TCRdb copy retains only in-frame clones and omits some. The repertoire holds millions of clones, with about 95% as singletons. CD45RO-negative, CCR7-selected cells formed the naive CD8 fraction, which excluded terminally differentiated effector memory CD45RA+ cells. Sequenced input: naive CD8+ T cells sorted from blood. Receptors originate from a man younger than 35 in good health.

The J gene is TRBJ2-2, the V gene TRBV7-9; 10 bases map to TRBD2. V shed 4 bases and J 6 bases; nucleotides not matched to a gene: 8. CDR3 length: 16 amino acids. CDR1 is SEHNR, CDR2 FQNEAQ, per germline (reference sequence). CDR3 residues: CASSWLAGAGAGELFF. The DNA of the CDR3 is TGTGCCAGCAGCTGGCTAGCGGGGGCAGGCGCCGGGGAGCTGTTTTTT.

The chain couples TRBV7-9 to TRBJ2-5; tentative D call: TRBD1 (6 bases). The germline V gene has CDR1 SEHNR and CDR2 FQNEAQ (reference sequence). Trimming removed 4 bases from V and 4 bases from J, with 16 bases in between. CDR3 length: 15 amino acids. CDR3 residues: CASSSLDSMGETQYF. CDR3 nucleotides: TGTGCCAGCAGCTCGCTGGACAGTATGGGAGAGACCCAGTACTTC.

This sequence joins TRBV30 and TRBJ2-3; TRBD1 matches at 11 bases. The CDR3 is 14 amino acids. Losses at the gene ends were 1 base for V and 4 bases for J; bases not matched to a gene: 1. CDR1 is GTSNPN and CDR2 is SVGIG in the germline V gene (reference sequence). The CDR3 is CAWSGTGGPDTQYF. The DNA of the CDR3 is TGTGCCTGGAGTGGGACAGGGGGCCCAGATACGCAGTATTTT. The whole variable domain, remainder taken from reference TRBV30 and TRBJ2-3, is SQTIHQWPATLVQPVGSPLSLECTVEGTSNPNLYWYRQAAGRGLQLLFYSVGIGQISSEVPQNLSASRPQDRQFILSSKKLLLSDSGFYLCAWSGTGGPDTQYFGPGTRLTVL.

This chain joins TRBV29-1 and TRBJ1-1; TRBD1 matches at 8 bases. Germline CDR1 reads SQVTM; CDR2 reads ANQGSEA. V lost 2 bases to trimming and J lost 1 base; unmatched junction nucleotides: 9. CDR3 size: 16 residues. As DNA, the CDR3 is TGCAGCGTTGAACGGAGGGGACAGGCAACGAACACTGAAGCTTTCTTT. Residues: CSVERRGQATNTEAFF. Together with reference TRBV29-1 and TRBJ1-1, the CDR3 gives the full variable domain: SAVISQKPSRDICQRGTSLTIQCQVDSQVTMMFWYRQQPGQSLTLIATANQGSEATYESGFVIDKFPISRPNLTFSTLTVSNMSPEDSSIYLCSVERRGQATNTEAFFGQGTRLTVV.

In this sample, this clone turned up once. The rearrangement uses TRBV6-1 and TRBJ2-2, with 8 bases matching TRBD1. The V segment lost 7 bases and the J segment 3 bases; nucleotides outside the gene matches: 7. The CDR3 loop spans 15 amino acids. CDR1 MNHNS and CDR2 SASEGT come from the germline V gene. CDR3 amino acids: CASTLDREDTGELFF. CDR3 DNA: TGTGCCAGCACCCTGGACAGGGAGGACACCGGGGAGCTGTTTTTT.

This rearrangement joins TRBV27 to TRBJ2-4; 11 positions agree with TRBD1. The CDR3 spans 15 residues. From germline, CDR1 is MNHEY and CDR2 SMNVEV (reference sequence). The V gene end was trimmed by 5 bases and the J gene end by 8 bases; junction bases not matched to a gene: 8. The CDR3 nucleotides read TGTGCCAGCAGTCCTCGGACAGGGGGCGCGGACATTCAGTACTTC. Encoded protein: CASSPRTGGADIQYF.

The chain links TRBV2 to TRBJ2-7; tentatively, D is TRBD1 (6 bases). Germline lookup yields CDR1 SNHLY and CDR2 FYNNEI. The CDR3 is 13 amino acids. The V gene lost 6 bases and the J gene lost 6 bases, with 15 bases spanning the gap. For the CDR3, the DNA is TGTGCCAGCAGACCCCCGTCAGGGGTCGAGCAGTACTTC. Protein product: CASRPPSGVEQYF.

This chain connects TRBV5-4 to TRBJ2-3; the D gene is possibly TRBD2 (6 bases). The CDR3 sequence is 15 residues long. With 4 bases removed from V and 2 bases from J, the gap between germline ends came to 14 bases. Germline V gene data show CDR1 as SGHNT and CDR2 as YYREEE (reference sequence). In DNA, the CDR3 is TGTGCCAGCAGCGCACGACTAGATCCCACAGATACGCAGTATTTT. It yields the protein CASSARLDPTDTQYF.

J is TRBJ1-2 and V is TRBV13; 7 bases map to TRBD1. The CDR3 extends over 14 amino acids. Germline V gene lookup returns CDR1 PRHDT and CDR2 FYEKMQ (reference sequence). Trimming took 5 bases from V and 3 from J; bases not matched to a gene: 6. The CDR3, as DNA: TGTGCCAGCAGCGCCTCCGGGACAGACTATGGCTACACCTTC. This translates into CASSASGTDYGYTF. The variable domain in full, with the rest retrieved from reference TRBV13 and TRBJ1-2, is AAGVIQSPRHLIKEKRETATLKCYPIPRHDTVYWYQQGPGQDPQFLISFYEKMQSDKGSIPDRFSAQQFSDYHSELNMSSLELGDSALYFCASSASGTDYGYTFGSGTRLTVV.

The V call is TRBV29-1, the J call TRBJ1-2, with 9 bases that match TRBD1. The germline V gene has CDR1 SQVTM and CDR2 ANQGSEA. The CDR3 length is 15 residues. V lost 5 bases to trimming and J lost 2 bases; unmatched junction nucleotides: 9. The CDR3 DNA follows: TGCAGCGTTTATAGGACAGGGGAATTGAACTATGGCTACACCTTC. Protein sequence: CSVYRTGELNYGYTF.

The CDR3 DNA reads TGTGCCAGCAGTGAAGTAGCGGGAGGGCGGACCGGGGAGCTGTTTTTT. Its translation: CASSEVAGGRTGELFF. V usage is TRBV2 and J usage is TRBJ2-2, with TRBD2 matching 11 bases. Germline assignment: CDR1 SNHLY and CDR2 FYNNEI. V was clipped by 1 base and J by 5 bases; unmatched bases: 3. The CDR3 runs 16 residues.

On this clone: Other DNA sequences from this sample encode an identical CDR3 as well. CDR3 coding DNA: TGTGCCAGCAGTTACTCGGGGTTGGGTGAAAAACTGTTTTTT. Its protein product is CASSYSGLGEKLFF. This chain uses TRBV6-5 with TRBJ1-4; D call uncertain. The CDR3 totals 14 residues. Germline CDR1 MNHEY, CDR2 SVGAGI. V gave up 0 bases and J gave up 7 bases, with 9 bases separating them.

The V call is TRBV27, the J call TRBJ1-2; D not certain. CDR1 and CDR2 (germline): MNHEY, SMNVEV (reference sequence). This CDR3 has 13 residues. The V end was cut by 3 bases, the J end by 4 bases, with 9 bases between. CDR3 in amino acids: CASSFGSTYGYTF. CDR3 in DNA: TGTGCCAGCAGTTTTGGCAGTACCTATGGCTACACCTTC.

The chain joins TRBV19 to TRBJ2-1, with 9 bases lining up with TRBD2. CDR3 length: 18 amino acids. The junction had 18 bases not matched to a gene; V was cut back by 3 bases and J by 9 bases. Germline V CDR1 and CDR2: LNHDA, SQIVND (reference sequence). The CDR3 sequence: CASSIPTFSGRGDSEQFF. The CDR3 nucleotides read TGTGCCAGTAGTATCCCAACTTTTAGCGGGAGAGGGGACTCTGAGCAGTTCTTC.

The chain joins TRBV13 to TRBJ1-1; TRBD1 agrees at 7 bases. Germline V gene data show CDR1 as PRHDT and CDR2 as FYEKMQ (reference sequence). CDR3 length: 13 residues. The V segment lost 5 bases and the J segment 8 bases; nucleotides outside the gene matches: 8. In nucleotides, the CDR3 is TGTGCCAGCAGCAAAACCGGGACAGTAGAAGCTTTCTTT. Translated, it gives CASSKTGTVEAFF.

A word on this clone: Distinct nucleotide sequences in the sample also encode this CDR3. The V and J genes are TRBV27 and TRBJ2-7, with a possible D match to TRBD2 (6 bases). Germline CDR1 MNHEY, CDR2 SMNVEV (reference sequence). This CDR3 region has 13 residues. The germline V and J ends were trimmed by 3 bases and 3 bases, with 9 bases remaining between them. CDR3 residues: CASSLGSGYEQYF. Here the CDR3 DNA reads TGTGCCAGCAGTTTGGGTAGCGGCTACGAGCAGTACTTC.

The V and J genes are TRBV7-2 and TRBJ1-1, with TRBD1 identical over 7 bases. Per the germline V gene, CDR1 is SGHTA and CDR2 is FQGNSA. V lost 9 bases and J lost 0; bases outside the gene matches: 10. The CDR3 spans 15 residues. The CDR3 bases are TGTGCCAGATCCGGACAGGCCGAAATGAACACTGAAGCTTTCTTT. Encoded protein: CARSGQAEMNTEAFF.

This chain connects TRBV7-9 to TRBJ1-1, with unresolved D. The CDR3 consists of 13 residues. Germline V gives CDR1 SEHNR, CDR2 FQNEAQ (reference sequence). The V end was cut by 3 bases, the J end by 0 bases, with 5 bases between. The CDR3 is CASSFEMNTEAFF. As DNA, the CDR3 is TGTGCCAGCAGCTTCGAGATGAACACTGAAGCTTTCTTT.